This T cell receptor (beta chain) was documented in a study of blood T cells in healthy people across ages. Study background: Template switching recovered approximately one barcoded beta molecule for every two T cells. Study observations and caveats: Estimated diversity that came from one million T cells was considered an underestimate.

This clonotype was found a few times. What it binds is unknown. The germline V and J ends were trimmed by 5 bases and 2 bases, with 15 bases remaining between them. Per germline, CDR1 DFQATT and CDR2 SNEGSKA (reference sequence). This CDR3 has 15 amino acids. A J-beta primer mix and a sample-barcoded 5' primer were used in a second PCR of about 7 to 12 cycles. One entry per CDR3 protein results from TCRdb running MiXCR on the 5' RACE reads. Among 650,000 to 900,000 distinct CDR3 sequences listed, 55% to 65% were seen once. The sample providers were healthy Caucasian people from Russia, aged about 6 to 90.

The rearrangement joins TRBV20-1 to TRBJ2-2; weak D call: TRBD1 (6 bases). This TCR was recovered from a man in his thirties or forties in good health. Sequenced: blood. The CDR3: CSAYGTTGNTGELFF. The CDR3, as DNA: TGCAGTGCTTACGGGACGACAGGAAACACCGGGGAGCTGTTTTTT.